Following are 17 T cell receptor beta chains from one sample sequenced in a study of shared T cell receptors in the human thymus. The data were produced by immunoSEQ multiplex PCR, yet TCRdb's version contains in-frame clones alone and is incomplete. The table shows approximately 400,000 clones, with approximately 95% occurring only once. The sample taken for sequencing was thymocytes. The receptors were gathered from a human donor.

The CDR3 is CASSNSGNEQFF. The CDR3, as DNA: TGTGCCAGTAGTAACTCCGGGAATGAGCAGTTCTTC. The chain is built from TRBV19 and TRBJ2-1; D unclear. In germline, CDR1 is LNHDA, CDR2 SQIVND (reference sequence). V lost 4 bases, J lost 7 bases, and 8 bases lay in between. There are 12 residues in the CDR3.

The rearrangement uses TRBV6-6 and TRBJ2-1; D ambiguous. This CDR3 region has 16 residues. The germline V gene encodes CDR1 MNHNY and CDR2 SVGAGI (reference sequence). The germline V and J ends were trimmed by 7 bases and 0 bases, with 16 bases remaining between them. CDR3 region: CASNQDGLSSYNEQFF. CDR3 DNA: TGTGCCAGCAATCAAGATGGGCTCAGCTCCTACAATGAGCAGTTCTTC.

The CDR3: CASSFGGGSSDTQYF. CDR3 in DNA: TGCGCCAGCAGCTTTGGTGGCGGGAGTTCAGATACGCAGTATTTT. V gene TRBV5-1 combines with J gene TRBJ2-3, with 7 positions matching TRBD2. The V segment lost 2 bases and the J segment 4 bases; nucleotides outside the gene matches: 7. CDR1 is SGHRS, CDR2 YFSETQ, per germline. The CDR3 has 15 amino acids.

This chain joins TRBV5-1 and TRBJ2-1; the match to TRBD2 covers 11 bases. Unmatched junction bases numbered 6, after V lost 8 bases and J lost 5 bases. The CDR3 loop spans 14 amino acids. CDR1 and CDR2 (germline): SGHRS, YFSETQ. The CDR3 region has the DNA TGCGCCAGTGCCGGGACTAGCGGCAACAATGAGCAGTTCTTC. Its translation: CASAGTSGNNEQFF.

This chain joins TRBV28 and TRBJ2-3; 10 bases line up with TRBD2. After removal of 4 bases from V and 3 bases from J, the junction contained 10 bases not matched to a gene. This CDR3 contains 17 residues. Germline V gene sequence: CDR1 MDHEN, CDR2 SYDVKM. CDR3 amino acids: CASSSSSGRWSTDTQYF. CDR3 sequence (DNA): TGTGCCAGCAGTTCCTCTAGCGGGAGATGGAGTACAGATACGCAGTATTTT.

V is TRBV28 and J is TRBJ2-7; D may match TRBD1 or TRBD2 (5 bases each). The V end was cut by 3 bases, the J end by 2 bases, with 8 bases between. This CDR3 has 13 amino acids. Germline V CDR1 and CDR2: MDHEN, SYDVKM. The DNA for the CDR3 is TGTGCCAGCAGTTTTCGGGACGCCTACGAGCAGTACTTC. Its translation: CASSFRDAYEQYF.

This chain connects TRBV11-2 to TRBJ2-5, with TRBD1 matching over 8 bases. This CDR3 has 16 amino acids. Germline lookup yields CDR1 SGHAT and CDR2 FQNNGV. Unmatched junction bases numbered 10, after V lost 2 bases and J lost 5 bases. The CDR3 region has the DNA TGTGCCAGCAGCTTATATCCGGACAGGGTTTGGGAGACCCAGTACTTC. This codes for CASSLYPDRVWETQYF. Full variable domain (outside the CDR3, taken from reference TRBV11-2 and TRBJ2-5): EAGVAQSPRYKIIEKRQSVAFWCNPISGHATLYWYQQILGQGPKLLIQFQNNGVVDDSQLPKDRFSAERLKGVDSTLKIQPAKLEDSAVYLCASSLYPDRVWETQYFGPGTRLLVL.

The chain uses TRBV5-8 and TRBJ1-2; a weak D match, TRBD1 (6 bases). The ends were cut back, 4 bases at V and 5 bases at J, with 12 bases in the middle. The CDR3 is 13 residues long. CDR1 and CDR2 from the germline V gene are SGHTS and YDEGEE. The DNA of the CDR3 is TGTGCCAGCAGCAAACAGGGATGGTATGGCTACACCTTC. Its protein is CASSKQGWYGYTF.

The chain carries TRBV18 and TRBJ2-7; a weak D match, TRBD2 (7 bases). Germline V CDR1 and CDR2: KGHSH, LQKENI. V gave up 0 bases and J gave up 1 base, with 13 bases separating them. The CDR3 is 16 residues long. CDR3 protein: CASSPPGGTLSYEQYF. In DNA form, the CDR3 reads TGTGCCAGCTCACCACCGGGAGGGACACTATCCTACGAGCAGTACTTC.

The CDR3 sequence: CASSSRWGARVPPNEQYF. Written as DNA, the CDR3 is TGTGCCAGCAGTAGTAGATGGGGGGCTCGCGTTCCTCCCAACGAGCAGTACTTC. The rearrangement uses TRBV27 and TRBJ2-7, with D tentatively TRBD1 or TRBD2 (6 bases each). Trimming shortened V by 5 bases and J by 5 bases, and 28 bases separated the two germline ends. There are 18 residues in the CDR3. Per germline, CDR1 MNHEY and CDR2 SMNVEV (reference sequence).

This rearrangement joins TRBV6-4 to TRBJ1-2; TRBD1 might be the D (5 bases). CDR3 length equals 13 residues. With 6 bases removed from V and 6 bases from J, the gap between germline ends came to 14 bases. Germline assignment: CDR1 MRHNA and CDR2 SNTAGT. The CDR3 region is CASRRGGEDGYTF. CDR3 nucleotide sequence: TGTGCCAGCAGGAGGGGAGGGGAGGATGGCTACACCTTC.

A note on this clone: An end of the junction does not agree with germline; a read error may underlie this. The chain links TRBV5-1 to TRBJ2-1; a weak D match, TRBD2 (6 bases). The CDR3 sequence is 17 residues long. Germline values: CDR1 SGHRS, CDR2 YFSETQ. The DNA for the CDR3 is TGCGCCAGCAGGTTGGATGGAGGGGTCCAGTCTCCTAATGAGCAGTTCTTC. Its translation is CASRLDGGVQSPNEQFF.

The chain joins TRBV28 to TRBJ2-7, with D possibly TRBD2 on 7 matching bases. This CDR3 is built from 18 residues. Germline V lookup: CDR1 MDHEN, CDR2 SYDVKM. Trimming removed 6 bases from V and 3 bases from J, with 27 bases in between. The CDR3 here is CASSPDSLPRGEVYEQYF. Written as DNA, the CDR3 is TGTGCCAGCAGCCCGGACAGTCTACCTCGGGGGGAGGTCTACGAGCAGTACTTC. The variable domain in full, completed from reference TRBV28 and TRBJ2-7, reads DVKVTQSSRYLVKRTGEKVFLECVQDMDHENMFWYRQDPGLGLRLIYFSYDVKMKEKGDIPEGYSVSREKKERFSLILESASTNQTSMYLCASSPDSLPRGEVYEQYFGPGTRLTVT.

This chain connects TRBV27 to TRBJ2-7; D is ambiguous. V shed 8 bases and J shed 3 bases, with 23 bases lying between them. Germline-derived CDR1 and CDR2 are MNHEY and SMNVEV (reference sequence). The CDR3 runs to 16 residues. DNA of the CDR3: TGTGCCAGCGGAATCGGGTCGGCTAACCCCCTCTACGAGCAGTACTTC. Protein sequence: CASGIGSANPLYEQYF.

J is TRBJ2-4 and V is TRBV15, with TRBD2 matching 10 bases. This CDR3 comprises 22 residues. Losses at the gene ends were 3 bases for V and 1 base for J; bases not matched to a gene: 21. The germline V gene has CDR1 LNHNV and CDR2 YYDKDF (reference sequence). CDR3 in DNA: TGTGCCACCAGCAGGGGGGGTCATGGGAAGCGGGAGGGCCAGTTGGCCAAAAACATTCAGTACTTC. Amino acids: CATSRGGHGKREGQLAKNIQYF.

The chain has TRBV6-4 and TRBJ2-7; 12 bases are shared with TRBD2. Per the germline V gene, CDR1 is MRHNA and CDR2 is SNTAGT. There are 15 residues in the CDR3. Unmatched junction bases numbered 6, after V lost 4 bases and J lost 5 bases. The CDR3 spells CASSGGLAGLDEQYF. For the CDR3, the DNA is TGTGCCAGCAGTGGCGGACTAGCGGGACTCGACGAGCAGTACTTC.

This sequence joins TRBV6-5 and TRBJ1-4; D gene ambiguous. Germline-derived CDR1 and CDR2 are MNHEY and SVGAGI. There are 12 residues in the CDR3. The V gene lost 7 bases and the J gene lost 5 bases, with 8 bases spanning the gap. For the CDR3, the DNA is TGTGCCAGCAATCGCCGAAATGAAAAACTGTTTTTT. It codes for CASNRRNEKLFF.